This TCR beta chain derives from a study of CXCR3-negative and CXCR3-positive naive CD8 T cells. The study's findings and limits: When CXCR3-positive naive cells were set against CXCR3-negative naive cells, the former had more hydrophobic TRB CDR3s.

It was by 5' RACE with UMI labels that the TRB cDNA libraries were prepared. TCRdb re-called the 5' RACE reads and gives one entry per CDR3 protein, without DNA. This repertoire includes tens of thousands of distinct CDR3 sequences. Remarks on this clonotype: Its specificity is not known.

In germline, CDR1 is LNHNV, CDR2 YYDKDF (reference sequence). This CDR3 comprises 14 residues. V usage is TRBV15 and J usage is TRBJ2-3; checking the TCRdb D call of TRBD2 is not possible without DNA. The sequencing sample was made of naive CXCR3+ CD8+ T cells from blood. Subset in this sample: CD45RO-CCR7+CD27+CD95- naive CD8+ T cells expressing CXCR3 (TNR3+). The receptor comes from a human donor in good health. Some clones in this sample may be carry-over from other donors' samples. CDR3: CATSNRRDTDTQYF. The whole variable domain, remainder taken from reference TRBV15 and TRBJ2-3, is DAMVIQNPRYQVTQFGKPVTLSCSQTLNHNVMYWYQQKSSQAPKLLFHYYDKDFNNEADTPDNFQSRRPNTSFCFLDIRSPGLGDTAMYLCATSNRRDTDTQYFGPGTRLTVL.